The 30 T cell receptor beta chains given below trace back to one sample, sequenced in a study of blood T cell repertoires in COVID-19. Data came from immunoSEQ multiplex PCR; TCRdb stores just in-frame clones and leaves some out. The sample lists roughly 250,000 clones, 70% to 85% occurring once. Sequenced material: peripheral blood. These receptors all stem from a human donor with COVID-19, enrolled during active disease. The donor label of this sample is uncertain.

V gene TRBV12-5 combines with J gene TRBJ2-1; TRBD2 matches 8 bases. In germline, CDR1 is LGHNT, CDR2 FRNRAP. The CDR3 runs 16 residues. Trimming removed 1 base from V and 6 bases from J; junction bases left unmatched: 8. CDR3 coding DNA: TGTGCTAGTGGTTTGGGTACAGGGACTAGAGTCAATGAGCAGTTCTTC. This translates into CASGLGTGTRVNEQFF.

The sample holds a few counts of this clone. V and J are TRBV18 and TRBJ2-7, with 12 bases lining up with TRBD2. Trimming cost V 3 bases and J 3 bases; bases outside gene matches: 3. This CDR3 region has 15 residues. Germline CDR1 KGHSH, CDR2 LQKENI. CDR3 nucleotides: TGTGCCAGCTCACCGGGGGGACTAGCGGGCTACGAGCAGTACTTC. Amino acid sequence: CASSPGGLAGYEQYF.

V and J are TRBV19 and TRBJ1-1, with D possibly TRBD1 on 5 matching bases. This CDR3 contains 13 residues. V dropped 3 bases and J dropped 6 bases, with 11 bases sitting between them. Germline values: CDR1 LNHDA, CDR2 SQIVND (reference sequence). In DNA, the CDR3 is TGTGCCAGTAGTATTGACAGACAAGCTGAAGCTTTCTTT. It codes for CASSIDRQAEAFF.

This clone was detected once. The chain links TRBV3-1 (or the pseudogene TRBV3-2) to TRBJ2-3; TRBD2 matches 14 bases. V shed 5 bases and J 1 base; nucleotides not matched to a gene: 8. The CDR3 is 18 residues long. CDR1 LGHDT and CDR2 YNNKEL come from the germline V gene (reference sequence). CDR3 sequence: CASSKKGLAGVGTDTQYF. DNA of the CDR3: TGTGCCAGCAGCAAAAAGGGACTAGCGGGAGTGGGCACAGATACGCAGTATTTT.

The V gene is TRBV2, the J gene TRBJ1-1, with D perhaps matching TRBD1 (5 bases). The V end lost 3 bases, the J end lost 3 bases, and 14 bases lay between the germline ends. Germline CDR1 is SNHLY and CDR2 is FYNNEI. This CDR3 contains 15 residues. CDR3 sequence reads: CASSEPKTAYTEAFF. CDR3 nucleotides: TGTGCCAGCAGTGAGCCGAAGACAGCTTACACTGAAGCTTTCTTT.

The V call is TRBV5-5, the J call TRBJ1-2; TRBD1 agrees at 9 bases. V lost 3 bases, J lost 11 bases, and 8 bases stayed unmatched. CDR3 size: 13 residues. Germline CDR1 and CDR2: SGHKS and YYEKEE (reference sequence). This CDR3 reads CASSSWTGEGYTF. CDR3 coding DNA: TGTGCCAGCAGCTCCTGGACAGGGGAGGGTTACACCTTC.

V usage is TRBV19 and J usage is TRBJ2-7, with 7 bases identical to TRBD2. The CDR3 consists of 15 residues. CDR1 and CDR2 from the germline V gene are LNHDA and SQIVND (reference sequence). The V and J ends lost 7 bases and 4 bases, in that order; junction bases with no gene match: 13. This chain's CDR3 is CASTHELWGGYEQYF. CDR3 in DNA: TGTGCCAGTACCCACGAATTGTGGGGGGGGTACGAGCAGTACTTC.

The chain is built from TRBV9 and TRBJ2-5, with D tentatively TRBD2 (6 bases). This CDR3 has 14 amino acids. The V gene lost 2 bases and the J gene lost 5 bases, with 13 bases spanning the gap. CDR1 and CDR2 (germline): SGDLS, YYNGEE. CDR3 sequence reads: CASSVWGGGETQYF. CDR3 nucleotide sequence: TGTGCCAGCAGCGTCTGGGGAGGAGGGGAGACCCAGTACTTC.

The chain couples TRBV7-8 to TRBJ1-4, with 9 bases that match TRBD1. Per germline, CDR1 SGHVS and CDR2 FQNEAQ. The V and J ends lost 3 bases and 8 bases, in that order; junction bases with no gene match: 4. The CDR3 is 14 amino acids. The CDR3 DNA sequence: TGTGCCAGCAGCTTCGACAGGGGGGACGAAAAACTGTTTTTT. This sequence encodes CASSFDRGDEKLFF.

The chain has TRBV7-2 and TRBJ2-7; 9 nucleotides align to TRBD1. Germline CDR1 SGHTA, CDR2 FQGNSA. This CDR3 contains 15 residues. The V and J ends lost 5 bases and 4 bases, in that order; junction bases with no gene match: 9. The CDR3 DNA reads TGTGCCAGCAGCAGTACAGGGGGCTCACAATACGAGCAGTACTTC. Translated, it gives CASSSTGGSQYEQYF.

The rearrangement uses TRBV4-1 and TRBJ1-2; 8 nucleotides align to TRBD1. The CDR3 extends over 16 amino acids. Germline V CDR1 and CDR2: MGHRA, YSYEKL. Trimming cost V 2 bases and J 3 bases; bases outside gene matches: 8. The CDR3 DNA follows: TGCGCCAGCAGCCAAATTCCCAGCAGGGGGCACTATGGCTACACCTTC. This gives the protein CASSQIPSRGHYGYTF.

The CDR3 reads CASSHPGNSPLHF. The CDR3 DNA reads TGTGCCAGTAGTCACCCGGGGAATTCACCCCTCCACTTT. The chain carries TRBV19 and TRBJ1-6; no reliable D call. The CDR3 is 13 amino acids. Germline V lookup: CDR1 LNHDA, CDR2 SQIVND (reference sequence). Between the trimmed V and J ends, which lost 5 bases and 7 bases, there was a span of 9 bases.

The gene calls are TRBV19 and TRBJ1-5, with a possible D match to TRBD1 (6 bases). Germline V gene data show CDR1 as LNHDA and CDR2 as SQIVND (reference sequence). The CDR3 runs 14 residues. Trimming removed 2 bases at V and 3 bases at J, with 8 bases between. The CDR3 DNA is TGTGCCAGTAGTATATGGACAGCCAATCAGCCCCAGCATTTT. Protein product: CASSIWTANQPQHF.

This clone appeared once. The V call is TRBV7-9, the J call TRBJ1-1, with unresolved D. Germline V gene lookup returns CDR1 SEHNR and CDR2 FQNEAQ (reference sequence). The CDR3 extends over 13 amino acids. V shed 0 bases and J shed 6 bases, with 8 bases lying between them. CDR3 loop: CASSLAGLAEAFF. The CDR3 coding sequence is TGTGCCAGCAGCTTAGCAGGACTTGCTGAAGCTTTCTTT.

The chain links TRBV5-6 to TRBJ2-1, with 10 bases that match TRBD2. The junction had 12 bases not matched to a gene; V was cut back by 4 bases and J by 8 bases. CDR3 length: 16 residues. Germline V gene lookup returns CDR1 SGHDT and CDR2 YYEEEE. The CDR3 DNA reads TGTGCCAGCAGCCCTCGTAGTAGCGGGAGGTCCCATGAGCAGTTCTTC. Its protein product is CASSPRSSGRSHEQFF.

The chain joins TRBV29-1 to TRBJ2-3; 7 bases map to TRBD2. V gave up 6 bases and J gave up 7 bases; unmatched junction bases: 13. Germline V lookup: CDR1 SQVTM, CDR2 ANQGSEA. The CDR3 contains 14 residues. The CDR3 loop is CSVRPPSGYNTQYF. The CDR3 DNA reads as TGCAGCGTCCGGCCCCCTAGCGGTTATAATACGCAGTATTTT.

This clone was counted a single time. The chain employs TRBV29-1 and TRBJ1-4; D possibly corresponds to TRBD1 (6 bases). Per the germline V gene, CDR1 is SQVTM and CDR2 is ANQGSEA. Trimming cost V 6 bases and J 5 bases, with 10 bases left between them. The CDR3 runs to 12 residues. CDR3: CSVRDTNEKLFF. CDR3 coding DNA: TGCAGCGTCCGGGACACAAATGAAAAACTGTTTTTT. The variable domain in full, with the rest retrieved from reference TRBV29-1 and TRBJ1-4, is SAVISQKPSRDICQRGTSLTIQCQVDSQVTMMFWYRQQPGQSLTLIATANQGSEATYESGFVIDKFPISRPNLTFSTLTVSNMSPEDSSIYLCSVRDTNEKLFFGSGTQLSVL.

The chain combines TRBV28 with TRBJ2-2, with D tentatively TRBD1 (5 bases). The CDR3 spans 14 residues. CDR1 MDHEN and CDR2 SYDVKM come from the germline V gene. Trimming pared 2 bases from V and 3 bases from J, leaving 7 bases between. The CDR3 loop is CASSLRGYTGELFF. Here the CDR3 DNA reads TGTGCCAGCAGTTTAAGGGGTTACACCGGGGAGCTGTTTTTT. Full variable domain (remainder filled in from reference TRBV28 and TRBJ2-2): DVKVTQSSRYLVKRTGEKVFLECVQDMDHENMFWYRQDPGLGLRLIYFSYDVKMKEKGDIPEGYSVSREKKERFSLILESASTNQTSMYLCASSLRGYTGELFFGEGSRLTVL.

The chain carries TRBV4-1 and TRBJ2-1, with 8 nucleotides matching TRBD2. The trim removed 6 bases at V and 0 bases at J, leaving 4 bases unmatched. CDR1 MGHRA and CDR2 YSYEKL come from the germline V gene. The CDR3 has 15 residues. As DNA, the CDR3 is TGCGCCAGCAGTATACTAGCGGTCTCCTACAATGAGCAGTTCTTC. It encodes CASSILAVSYNEQFF.

The genes are TRBV15 and TRBJ1-6; D is unresolved. Germline V gene sequence: CDR1 LNHNV, CDR2 YYDKDF (reference sequence). The CDR3 has 15 amino acids. Trimming removed 3 bases at V and 6 bases at J, with 12 bases between. The CDR3 here is CATSSFPRSNSPLHF. The DNA of the CDR3 is TGTGCCACCAGCAGCTTCCCCCGGTCTAATTCACCCCTCCACTTT. Using reference TRBV15 and TRBJ1-6 for the parts outside the CDR3, the full variable domain is DAMVIQNPRYQVTQFGKPVTLSCSQTLNHNVMYWYQQKSSQAPKLLFHYYDKDFNNEADTPDNFQSRRPNTSFCFLDIRSPGLGDTAMYLCATSSFPRSNSPLHFGNGTRLTVT.

The chain links TRBV5-1 to TRBJ2-5; the match to TRBD2 covers 10 bases. The ends lost 0 bases at V and 3 bases at J; junction bases unmatched: 14. This CDR3 spans 19 amino acids. Germline CDR1 and CDR2: SGHRS and YFSETQ. The CDR3 DNA follows: TGCGCCAGCAGCTTGGGGCCTAGCGGGAGTTCAGGGCTTAAAGAGACCCAGTACTTC. Translation: CASSLGPSGSSGLKETQYF.

The V and J genes are TRBV7-9 and TRBJ1-3; 8 bases map to TRBD1. CDR1 and CDR2 from the germline V gene are SEHNR and FQNEAQ (reference sequence). The CDR3 has 14 residues. V trimming: 1 base; J trimming: 6 bases; junction bases outside the gene matches: 2. DNA for the CDR3: TGTGCCAGCAGCTTAGTGACAGGGGAAAACACCATATATTTT. Translated: CASSLVTGENTIYF.

This clone appeared many times. The chain's CDR3 is CASSPGDLAETQYF. The CDR3 region has the DNA TGTGCCAGCAGCCCCGGAGATTTGGCGGAGACCCAGTACTTC. This sequence joins TRBV7-9 and TRBJ2-5; D not resolved. Trimming left V 5 bases short and J 5 bases short, with 15 bases between. Germline lookup yields CDR1 SEHNR and CDR2 FQNEAQ (reference sequence). CDR3 size: 14 residues. Full variable domain (remainder filled in from reference TRBV7-9 and TRBJ2-5): DTGVSQNPRHKITKRGQNVTFRCDPISEHNRLYWYRQTLGQGPEFLTYFQNEAQLEKSRLLSDRFSAERPKGSFSTLEIQRTEQGDSAMYLCASSPGDLAETQYFGPGTRLLVL.

This clone showed up just once. The genes are TRBV6-5 and TRBJ1-2; tentatively, D is TRBD1 (6 bases). The CDR3 runs 15 residues. The germline V gene has CDR1 MNHEY and CDR2 SVGAGI. The V end was cut by 6 bases, the J end by 2 bases, with 16 bases between. CDR3 amino acids: CASSRSLQGNYGYTF. CDR3 bases: TGTGCCAGCAGCCGATCCCTACAGGGAAACTATGGCTACACCTTC.

The chain has TRBV6-5 and TRBJ1-5; the D is unclear. The CDR3 runs to 13 residues. V was pared by 6 bases and J by 4 bases, with 10 bases between. The V gene's germline CDR1 is MNHEY and CDR2 SVGAGI. The CDR3 DNA sequence: TGTGCCAGCAGGGGAGGAGGGAATCAGCCCCAGCATTTT. It yields the protein CASRGGGNQPQHF.

The V and J genes are TRBV6-6 and TRBJ1-1; possibly TRBD1 for D (6 bases). The germline CDR1 and CDR2 sequences are MNHNY and SVGAGI (reference sequence). Deletions cut 2 bases from V and 3 bases from J, with 16 bases between. The CDR3 length is 16 residues. The DNA of the CDR3 is TGTGCCAGCAGTTACCCCAGTAAGCGACAGGACACTGAAGCTTTCTTT. Translated: CASSYPSKRQDTEAFF.

The genes are TRBV19 and TRBJ1-5; no clear D gene. This CDR3 region has 13 residues. Trimming cost V 0 bases and J 4 bases, with 4 bases left between them. Germline values: CDR1 LNHDA, CDR2 SQIVND (reference sequence). The DNA for the CDR3 is TGTGCCAGTAGTATAGACCAGAATCAGCCCCAGCATTTT. Translating gives CASSIDQNQPQHF.

In this sample, this clone turned up once. The chain employs TRBV5-1 and TRBJ2-1; 9 nucleotides align to TRBD1. Germline V gene lookup returns CDR1 SGHRS and CDR2 YFSETQ. This CDR3 is 15 amino acids long. Losses at the gene ends were 0 bases for V and 6 bases for J; bases not matched to a gene: 4. Here the CDR3 DNA reads TGCGCCAGCAGCTTGGAGGGACAGGGATCCAATGAGCAGTTCTTC. Its translation is CASSLEGQGSNEQFF.

The chain links TRBV30 to TRBJ2-7; 10 positions match TRBD2. Per germline, CDR1 GTSNPN and CDR2 SVGIG (reference sequence). The V gene end was trimmed by 0 bases and the J gene end by 6 bases; junction bases not matched to a gene: 5. This CDR3 is built from 14 residues. This chain's CDR3 is CAWSVKREGIEQYF. The CDR3 DNA reads TGTGCCTGGAGTGTAAAGCGGGAGGGCATCGAGCAGTACTTC.

Regarding this clone: Its ends do not fully match the called genes, so a read error is possible. The genes are TRBV7-7 and TRBJ2-5, with TRBD1 matching 11 bases. Germline loops: CDR1 SSHAT, CDR2 FNYEAQ (reference sequence). CDR3 length: 16 amino acids. CDR3 sequence: CASSLGGTGGQETQYF. CDR3 DNA: TGTGCTAGCAGCTTAGGCGGGACAGGGGGCCAAGAGACCCAGTACTTC. The entire variable domain, with the rest obtained from reference TRBV7-7 and TRBJ2-5, is as follows: GAGVSQSPRYKVTKRGQDVTLRCDPISSHATLYWYQQALGQGPEFLTYFNYEAQPDKSGLPSDRFSAERPEGSISTLTIQRTEQRDSAMYRCASSLGGTGGQETQYFGPGTRLLVL.